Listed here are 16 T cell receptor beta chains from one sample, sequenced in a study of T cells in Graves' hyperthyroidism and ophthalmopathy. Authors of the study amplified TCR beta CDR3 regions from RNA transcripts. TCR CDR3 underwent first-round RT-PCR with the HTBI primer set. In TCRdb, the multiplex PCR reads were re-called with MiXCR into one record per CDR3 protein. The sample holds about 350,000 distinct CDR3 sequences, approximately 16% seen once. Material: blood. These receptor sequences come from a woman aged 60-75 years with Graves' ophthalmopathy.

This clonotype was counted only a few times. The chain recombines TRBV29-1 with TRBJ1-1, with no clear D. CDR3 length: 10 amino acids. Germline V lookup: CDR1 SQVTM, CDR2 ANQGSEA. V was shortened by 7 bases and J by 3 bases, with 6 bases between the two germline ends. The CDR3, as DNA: TGCAGCGGGCGGGACACTGAAGCTTTCTTT. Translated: CSGRDTEAFF. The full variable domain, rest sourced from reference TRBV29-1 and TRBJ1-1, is SAVISQKPSRDICQRGTSLTIQCQVDSQVTMMFWYRQQPGQSLTLIATANQGSEATYESGFVIDKFPISRPNLTFSTLTVSNMSPEDSSIYLCSGRDTEAFFGQGTRLTVV.

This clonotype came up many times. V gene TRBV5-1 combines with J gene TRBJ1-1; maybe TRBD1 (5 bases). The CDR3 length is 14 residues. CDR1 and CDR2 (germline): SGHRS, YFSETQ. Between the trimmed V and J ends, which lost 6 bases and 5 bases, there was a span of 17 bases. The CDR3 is CASNDPRVETEAFF. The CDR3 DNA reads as TGCGCCAGCAACGACCCCAGGGTTGAAACTGAAGCTTTCTTT.

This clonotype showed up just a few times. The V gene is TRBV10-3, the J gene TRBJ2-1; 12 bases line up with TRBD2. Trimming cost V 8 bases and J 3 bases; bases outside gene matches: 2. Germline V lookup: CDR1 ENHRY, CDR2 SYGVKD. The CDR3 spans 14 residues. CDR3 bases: TGTGCCATCCGGACTAGCGGGAACTACAATGAGCAGTTCTTC. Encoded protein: CAIRTSGNYNEQFF.

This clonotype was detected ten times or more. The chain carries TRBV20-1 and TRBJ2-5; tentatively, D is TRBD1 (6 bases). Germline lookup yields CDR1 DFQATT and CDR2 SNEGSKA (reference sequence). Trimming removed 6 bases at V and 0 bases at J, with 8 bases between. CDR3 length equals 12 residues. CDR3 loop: CSAGQYQETQYF. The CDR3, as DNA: TGCAGTGCCGGACAGTACCAAGAGACCCAGTACTTC.

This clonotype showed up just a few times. DNA for the CDR3: TGTGCCAGCAGTTTAGTAAGCGGGAGAGGGAAATTTGGGTTCTTC. It is translated as CASSLVSGRGKFGFF. The chain couples TRBV28 to TRBJ2-1, with 8 bases matching TRBD2. Germline CDR1 and CDR2: MDHEN and SYDVKM. This CDR3 is built from 15 residues. V was pared by 2 bases and J by 15 bases, with 15 bases of the junction left unmatched.

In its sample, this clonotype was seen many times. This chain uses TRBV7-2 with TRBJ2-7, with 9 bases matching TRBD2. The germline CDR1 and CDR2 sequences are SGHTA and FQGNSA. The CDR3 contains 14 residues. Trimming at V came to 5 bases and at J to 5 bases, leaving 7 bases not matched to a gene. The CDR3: CASSKTSGGHEQYF. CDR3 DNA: TGTGCCAGCAGCAAGACTAGCGGCGGTCACGAGCAGTACTTC.

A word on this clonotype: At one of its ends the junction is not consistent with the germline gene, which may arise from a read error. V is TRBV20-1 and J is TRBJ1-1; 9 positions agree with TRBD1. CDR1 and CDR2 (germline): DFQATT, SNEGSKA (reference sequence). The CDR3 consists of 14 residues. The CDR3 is CSASSGQGYTEALF. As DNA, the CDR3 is TGCAGTGCTAGCTCGGGACAGGGCTACACTGAAGCTCTCTTT.

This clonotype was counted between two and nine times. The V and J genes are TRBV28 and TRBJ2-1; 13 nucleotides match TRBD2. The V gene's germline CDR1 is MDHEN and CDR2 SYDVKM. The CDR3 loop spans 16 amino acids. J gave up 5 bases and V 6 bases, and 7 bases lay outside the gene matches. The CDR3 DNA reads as TGTGCCAGCAGAAACCCCGGGACTAGCGGGAACAATGAGCAGTTCTTC. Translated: CASRNPGTSGNNEQFF.

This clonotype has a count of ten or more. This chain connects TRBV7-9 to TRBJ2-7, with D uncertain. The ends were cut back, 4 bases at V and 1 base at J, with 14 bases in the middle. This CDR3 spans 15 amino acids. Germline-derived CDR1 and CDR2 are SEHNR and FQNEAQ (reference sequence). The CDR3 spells CASSSDDFRSYEQYF. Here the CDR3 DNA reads TGTGCCAGCAGCTCAGACGACTTTCGGTCCTACGAGCAGTACTTC.

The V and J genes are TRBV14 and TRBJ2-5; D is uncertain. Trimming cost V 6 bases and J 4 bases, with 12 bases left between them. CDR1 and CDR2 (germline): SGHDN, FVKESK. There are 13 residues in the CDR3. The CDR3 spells CASRMAAAETQYF. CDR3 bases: TGTGCCAGCAGGATGGCTGCGGCAGAGACCCAGTACTTC.

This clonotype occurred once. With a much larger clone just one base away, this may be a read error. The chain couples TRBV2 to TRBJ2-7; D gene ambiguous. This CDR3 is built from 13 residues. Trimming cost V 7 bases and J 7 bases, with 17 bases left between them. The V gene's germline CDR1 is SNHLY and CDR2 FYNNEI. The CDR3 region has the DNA TGTGCCAGCATCCAAGACACATACAATGAGCAGTACTTC. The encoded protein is CASIQDTYNEQYF.

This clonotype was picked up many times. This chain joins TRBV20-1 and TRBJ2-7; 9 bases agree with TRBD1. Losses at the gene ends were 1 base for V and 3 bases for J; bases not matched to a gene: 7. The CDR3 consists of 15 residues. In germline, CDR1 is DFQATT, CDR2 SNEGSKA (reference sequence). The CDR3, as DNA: TGCAGTGCTAGAGTGGGGGACAGGGATTACTACGAGCAGTACTTC. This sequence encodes CSARVGDRDYYEQYF.

In DNA form, the CDR3 reads TGCGCCAGCAGCTTGGAAGACAGGGAGGAGACCCAGTACTTC. Residues: CASSLEDREETQYF. The V call is TRBV5-1, the J call TRBJ2-5; 7 bases are a match to TRBD1. The CDR3 totals 14 residues. Germline-derived CDR1 and CDR2 are SGHRS and YFSETQ. V trimming: 0 bases; J trimming: 5 bases; junction bases outside the gene matches: 4.

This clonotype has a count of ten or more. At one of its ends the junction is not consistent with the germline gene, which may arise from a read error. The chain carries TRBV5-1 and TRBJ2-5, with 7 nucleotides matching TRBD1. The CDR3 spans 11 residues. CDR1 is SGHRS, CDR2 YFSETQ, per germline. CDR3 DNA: TGCGCCAGCAGCTTGAACAGGGGATGCGACTTC. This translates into CASSLNRGCDF. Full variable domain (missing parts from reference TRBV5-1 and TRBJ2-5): KAGVTQTPRYLIKTRGQQVTLSCSPISGHRSVSWYQQTPGQGLQFLFEYFSETQRNKGNFPGRFSGRQFSNSRSEMNVSTLELGDSALYLCASSLNRGCDFGPGTRLLVL.

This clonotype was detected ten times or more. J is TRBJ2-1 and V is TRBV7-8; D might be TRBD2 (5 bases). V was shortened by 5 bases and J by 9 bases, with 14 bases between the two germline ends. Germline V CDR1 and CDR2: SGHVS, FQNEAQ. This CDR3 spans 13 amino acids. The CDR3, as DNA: TGTGCCAGCAGCCCTCGCCTAGCTCCTGAGCAGTTCTTC. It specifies CASSPRLAPEQFF.

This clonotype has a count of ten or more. The CDR3: CASSLESNYGYTF. In nucleotides, the CDR3 is TGCGCCAGCAGCTTGGAGTCGAACTATGGCTACACCTTC. The chain employs TRBV5-1 and TRBJ1-2; D unresolved. V gave up 0 bases and J gave up 2 bases, with 5 bases separating them. Germline V gives CDR1 SGHRS, CDR2 YFSETQ. This CDR3 has 13 amino acids.